The entry below describes one T cell receptor (beta chain). The V end was cut by 1 base, the J end by 1 base, with 7 bases between. The CDR3 extends over 14 amino acids. Germline V lookup: CDR1 SGHDN, CDR2 FVKESK. In the original workflow: Amplification with reference gene primers provided the estimates of nucleated cell counts. Method: immunoSEQ multiplex PCR; TCRdb's copy keeps in-frame clones and lacks some. V and J calls and clone size follow that table, whereas D and trimming were derived from the DNA. The sample holds around 30,000 clones; roughly 87% are singletons and the top ten take around 1.8%. The data were obtained in a study of blood T cell repertoires in COVID-19. Across the study: COVID-19 samples, acute and convalescent, were from the United States, Italy and Spain. Sample material is recorded as cDNA or gDNA derived from T cells, B-cell-depleted T cells, or PBMCs.

The chain combines TRBV14 with TRBJ2-5; D is ambiguous. The receptor was isolated from a man aged 45 to 65 with active or convalescent COVID-19. The specimen sequenced was peripheral blood. CDR3 in amino acids: CASSQVGVQETQYF. CDR3 DNA: TGTGCCAGCAGCCAAGTAGGAGTCCAAGAGACCCAGTACTTC. Filled out from reference TRBV14 and TRBJ2-5, the complete variable domain reads EAGVTQFPSHSVIEKGQTVTLRCDPISGHDNLYWYRRVMGKEIKFLLHFVKESKQDESGMPNNRFLAERTGGTYSTLKVQPAELEDSGVYFCASSQVGVQETQYFGPGTRLLVL.